This T cell receptor (beta chain) was identified during a study of T-cell memory formation after mild COVID-19. TCRdb re-derived calls from the 5' RACE reads in MiXCR, one entry per CDR3 protein. The sample records about 430,000 distinct CDR3 sequences, 20% to 30% being singletons. CDR3 length equals 14 residues. The germline V and J ends were trimmed by 1 base and 5 bases, with 12 bases remaining between them. Germline CDR1 and CDR2: SGHKS and YYEKEE (reference sequence). Sequencing was carried out using PBMCs or a T cell subset sorted from them (not recorded which). This chain uses TRBV5-5 with TRBJ2-5; tentative D call: TRBD1 (6 bases). The receptor's source is an adult woman who had mild COVID-19 (a few samples of this study predate the infection). Cell type and time point are not known. The CDR3, as DNA: TGTGCCAGCAGCTTGTCTCAGGGGTCCGAGACCCAGTACTTC. This translates into CASSLSQGSETQYF.